These 21 T cell receptor beta chains share one sample of origin, sequenced in a study of OX40 agonist ivuxolimab in advanced cancers. TCRdb's table, derived via immunoSEQ multiplex PCR, lists solely in-frame clones and lacks some. The data contain about 44,000 clones, 86% of them seen just once; the ten biggest clones take up over 0.3%. Sequenced here: CD4+ or CD8+ T cells sorted from blood, sampled in a trial of the OX40 agonist ivuxolimab. All receptors derive from an adult with an advanced solid tumor such as melanoma, head and neck, liver or kidney cancer.

This sequence joins TRBV2 and TRBJ1-1, with D unresolved. V dropped 2 bases and J dropped 1 base, with 11 bases sitting between them. The CDR3 sequence is 15 residues long. The germline CDR1 and CDR2 sequences are SNHLY and FYNNEI. CDR3 sequence reads: CASSENEAGNTEAFF. The CDR3 DNA is TGTGCCAGCAGTGAAAATGAGGCAGGGAACACTGAAGCTTTCTTT.

A single count supports this clone. This chain links TRBV4-1 with TRBJ2-3, with 11 nucleotides matching TRBD2. The CDR3 length is 18 residues. Germline trimming cut 2 bases from V and 0 bases from J; bases unmatched to any gene: 7. Germline lookup yields CDR1 MGHRA and CDR2 YSYEKL. DNA for the CDR3: TGCGCCAGCAGCCAACTAGCGGGGGGATCCCCTAGCACAGATACGCAGTATTTT. This translates into CASSQLAGGSPSTDTQYF.

The chain links TRBV9 to TRBJ2-1; TRBD2 matches 8 bases. This CDR3 has 16 amino acids. With 4 bases clipped from V and 8 bases from J, the junction kept 14 bases outside the gene matches. Germline lookup yields CDR1 SGDLS and CDR2 YYNGEE. CDR3 nucleotides: TGTGCCAGCAGCCCCCGGACTAGCCCTAGGAACGATGAGCAGTTCTTC. Amino acids: CASSPRTSPRNDEQFF.

The rearrangement links TRBV9 to TRBJ2-1, with TRBD2 matching 8 bases. Germline V CDR1 and CDR2: SGDLS, YYNGEE. V lost 1 base to trimming and J lost 7 bases; unmatched junction nucleotides: 7. This CDR3 is 15 amino acids long. The CDR3 sequence: CASSVSGGTPNEQFF. For the CDR3, the DNA is TGTGCCAGCAGCGTAAGCGGGGGAACTCCGAATGAGCAGTTCTTC.

The chain recombines TRBV28 with TRBJ1-1; D is unresolved. Per germline, CDR1 MDHEN and CDR2 SYDVKM. The CDR3 loop spans 12 amino acids. V was clipped by 5 bases and J by 5 bases, with 9 bases between them. The CDR3 spells CASSPLRTEAFF. In nucleotides, the CDR3 is TGTGCCAGCAGTCCTCTCCGAACTGAAGCTTTCTTT.

CDR3 sequence reads: CSVGRGRTDTQYF. Here the CDR3 DNA reads TGCAGCGTTGGGAGGGGAAGAACAGATACGCAGTATTTT. The chain joins TRBV29-1 to TRBJ2-3; a weak D match, TRBD2 (6 bases). Germline values: CDR1 SQVTM, CDR2 ANQGSEA. CDR3 length: 13 amino acids. Trimming pared 4 bases from V and 3 bases from J, leaving 11 bases between.

With respect to this clone: Other nucleotide sequences in the sample specify the same CDR3. This chain joins TRBV28 and TRBJ2-5; no clear D gene. V lost 5 bases and J 0 bases, leaving 7 bases between the germline ends. This CDR3 is 13 amino acids long. Germline CDR1 and CDR2: MDHEN and SYDVKM. Here the CDR3 DNA reads TGTGCCAGCAGTCTAGGGTACCAAGAGACCCAGTACTTC. As protein: CASSLGYQETQYF.

The chain combines TRBV28 with TRBJ2-1, with D uncertain. Germline V gene data show CDR1 as MDHEN and CDR2 as SYDVKM. V was shortened by 5 bases and J by 6 bases, with 14 bases between the two germline ends. This CDR3 has 14 residues. The CDR3, as DNA: TGTGCCAGCAGTCCGGGCCTCCCTGGCAATGAGCAGTTCTTC. This sequence encodes CASSPGLPGNEQFF.

This clone appeared a few times. The genes are TRBV29-1 and TRBJ1-2, with 9 positions matching TRBD1. The ends lost 7 bases at V and 6 bases at J; junction bases unmatched: 12. This CDR3 has 14 residues. CDR1 is SQVTM and CDR2 is ANQGSEA in the germline V gene. The CDR3 DNA reads as TGCAGCGCGAGAGGGGACAGGGAGACGAATGGCTACACCTTC. Its translation is CSARGDRETNGYTF.

V usage is TRBV19 and J usage is TRBJ1-5; D is perhaps TRBD1 (6 bases). V gave up 2 bases and J gave up 0 bases, with 11 bases separating them. The CDR3 runs 16 residues. Germline V gene sequence: CDR1 LNHDA, CDR2 SQIVND (reference sequence). The CDR3 reads CASSIWTDYSNQPQHF. The CDR3 DNA follows: TGTGCCAGTAGTATATGGACAGATTATAGCAATCAGCCCCAGCATTTT.

The chain employs TRBV21-1 and TRBJ1-4. TRBV21-1 is marked as a pseudogene. CDR3 length: 14 residues. The CDR3 spells CASRTDATNEKLFF. CDR3 bases: TGTGCCAGCAGGACGGATGCAACTAATGAAAAACTGTTTTTT.

The chain uses TRBV28 and TRBJ1-1; maybe TRBD1 (6 bases). In germline, CDR1 is MDHEN, CDR2 SYDVKM. The CDR3 sequence is 17 residues long. Trimming left V 0 bases short and J 1 base short, with 15 bases between. The CDR3 is CASSLWGGGTENTEAFF. The CDR3 bases are TGTGCCAGCAGTTTATGGGGAGGGGGGACCGAGAACACTGAAGCTTTCTTT.

The chain has TRBV6-5 and TRBJ1-2, with 9 bases that match TRBD1. The V segment lost 2 bases and the J segment 8 bases; nucleotides outside the gene matches: 12. CDR3 length: 16 amino acids. The germline V gene encodes CDR1 MNHEY and CDR2 SVGAGI. DNA of the CDR3: TGTGCCAGCAGTTACCAACTTCCACAGGGGGCGCGAGGCTACACCTTC. Its translation: CASSYQLPQGARGYTF.

The chain uses TRBV19 and TRBJ1-5; D may be TRBD1 (5 bases). V shed 6 bases and J shed 7 bases, with 13 bases lying between them. This CDR3 is built from 13 residues. The germline V gene encodes CDR1 LNHDA and CDR2 SQIVND (reference sequence). CDR3 nucleotide sequence: TGTGCCAGTAGCCCCCGGGGGTGGCAGCCCCAGCATTTT. It encodes CASSPRGWQPQHF.

This sequence joins TRBV7-3 and TRBJ1-6; D is perhaps TRBD1 (6 bases). This CDR3 region has 15 residues. CDR1 SGHTA and CDR2 FQGTGA come from the germline V gene. Between the trimmed V and J ends, which lost 3 bases and 8 bases, there was a span of 14 bases. The CDR3 region is CASSLDSGQDSPLHF. The CDR3, as DNA: TGTGCCAGCAGCTTGGACAGCGGACAAGATTCACCCCTCCACTTT.

In this sample, this clone turned up a few times. J is TRBJ1-5 and V is TRBV2, with unresolved D. V dropped 6 bases and J dropped 0 bases, with 12 bases sitting between them. There are 15 residues in the CDR3. Germline V CDR1 and CDR2: SNHLY, FYNNEI. The CDR3 sequence is CASSLDTHSNQPQHF. The CDR3 DNA reads TGTGCCAGCAGCTTAGACACACATAGCAATCAGCCCCAGCATTTT.

The V gene is TRBV15, the J gene TRBJ2-1; 7 positions agree with TRBD1. V trimming: 2 bases; J trimming: 6 bases; junction bases outside the gene matches: 7. Germline V CDR1 and CDR2: LNHNV, YYDKDF (reference sequence). The CDR3 is 15 amino acids. The CDR3 DNA follows: TGTGCCACCAGCAGAATACAGGGGATTATCAATGAGCAGTTCTTC. This encodes CATSRIQGIINEQFF.

The chain recombines TRBV15 with TRBJ1-3; D gene unclear. CDR1 and CDR2 (germline): LNHNV, YYDKDF (reference sequence). Between the trimmed V and J ends, which lost 1 base and 0 bases, there was a span of 22 bases. The CDR3 length is 20 residues. This chain's CDR3 is CATSRGLGVGLLVSGNTIYF. CDR3 bases: TGTGCCACCAGCAGAGGCCTCGGGGTTGGATTATTAGTCTCTGGAAACACCATATATTTT.

V usage is TRBV10-1 and J usage is TRBJ2-5, with 11 positions matching TRBD1. The trim removed 6 bases at V and 5 bases at J, leaving 5 bases unmatched. This CDR3 has 14 residues. CDR1 WNHNN and CDR2 SYGVQD come from the germline V gene (reference sequence). The CDR3 protein is CASRPGQGEETQYF. The DNA for the CDR3 is TGCGCCAGCAGACCGGGACAGGGGGAGGAGACCCAGTACTTC.

This sequence joins TRBV7-2 and TRBJ2-7, with 8 bases matching TRBD2. The J segment lost 2 bases and the V segment lost 0 bases, leaving 3 bases of the junction unmatched. The CDR3 is made up of 15 amino acids. Germline V gene sequence: CDR1 SGHTA, CDR2 FQGNSA. The CDR3 is CASSLASGSPYEQYF. The CDR3 DNA sequence: TGTGCCAGCAGCTTAGCCAGCGGGAGTCCCTACGAGCAGTACTTC.

The chain has TRBV10-3 and TRBJ1-2, with TRBD1 as a possible D gene (5 bases). Germline CDR1 reads ENHRY; CDR2 reads SYGVKD. Trimming stripped 2 bases from V and 0 bases from J, with 16 bases between. CDR3 length: 17 residues. The CDR3 coding sequence is TGTGCCATCAGTGAGCTGACCATGAGGGGTCCTAACTATGGCTACACCTTC. The encoded protein is CAISELTMRGPNYGYTF.